This T cell receptor (beta chain) emerged from a study of blood T cell repertoires in COVID-19. Overall study: From T cells, B-cell-depleted T cells, or PBMCs came the material, which was cDNA or gDNA.

Sequenced by immunoSEQ multiplex PCR; TCRdb stores in-frame clones only, minus some. The sample shows under 300,000 clones, roughly 86% of them seen only once. V was trimmed by 5 bases and J by 8 bases, leaving 10 bases between them. CDR1 PRHDT and CDR2 FYEKMQ come from the germline V gene (reference sequence). The CDR3 consists of 12 residues. The clonotype was recovered from a woman in her seventies with active or convalescent COVID-19. Sequenced material: peripheral blood. J is TRBJ1-3 and V is TRBV13, with D unresolved. CDR3 in amino acids: CASSTHSDTIYF. CDR3 nucleotide sequence: TGTGCCAGCAGCACCCATTCGGACACCATATATTTT.